These 12 T cell receptor beta chains were sequenced from one sample in a study of blood T cell repertoires in COVID-19. Method: immunoSEQ multiplex PCR; TCRdb's copy keeps in-frame clones and lacks some. The repertoire holds 100,000 to 140,000 clones, approximately 81% seen once, with 4% to 5.5% in the top ten. The sequenced sample was peripheral blood. The receptors here all came from a human donor in a cohort sampled during active COVID-19.

The chain couples TRBV6-2 or TRBV6-3 to TRBJ2-3; maybe TRBD2 (5 bases). Germline CDR1 and CDR2: MNHEY and SVGEGT. V lost 0 bases and J lost 0, with 22 bases in between. The CDR3 contains 20 residues. CDR3 DNA sequence: TGTGCCAGCAGTTACTCGAGCAGAAGCGACCGGGATGTAAGCACAGATACGCAGTATTTT. Its protein product is CASSYSSRSDRDVSTDTQYF.

CDR3: CASSPRRLGEQYV. The DNA for the CDR3 is TGTGCCAGCAGCCCCCGGAGGTTAGGGGAGCAGTACGTC. The genes are TRBV7-8 and TRBJ2-7; TRBD2 is a possible D gene (5 bases). Trimming took 5 bases from V and 7 from J, leaving 15 bases between them. CDR1 is SGHVS, CDR2 FQNEAQ, per germline. The CDR3 sequence is 13 residues long.

V gene TRBV14 combines with J gene TRBJ1-4, with D unclear. Looked up from germline, CDR1 is SGHDN and CDR2 is FVKESK. The V gene lost 0 bases and the J gene lost 10 bases, with 9 bases spanning the gap. This CDR3 is built from 13 residues. CDR3 nucleotide sequence: TGTGCCAGCAGCCAAGACTTGGCGGGAAAACTGTTTTTT. This encodes CASSQDLAGKLFF. The full variable domain, in which reference TRBV14 and TRBJ1-4 provide the parts outside the CDR3, is EAGVTQFPSHSVIEKGQTVTLRCDPISGHDNLYWYRRVMGKEIKFLLHFVKESKQDESGMPNNRFLAERTGGTYSTLKVQPAELEDSGVYFCASSQDLAGKLFFGSGTQLSVL.

This clone showed up just once. V and J are TRBV30 and TRBJ2-7; 8 bases agree with TRBD2. V was pared by 3 bases and J by 4 bases, with 8 bases of the junction left unmatched. CDR1 is GTSNPN and CDR2 is SVGIG in the germline V gene (reference sequence). This CDR3 region has 14 residues. The CDR3 DNA reads as TGTGCCTGGAGAGGGACTAGAGGTGTTTACGAGCAGTACTTC. Translated: CAWRGTRGVYEQYF. Full variable domain (remainder filled in from reference TRBV30 and TRBJ2-7): SQTIHQWPATLVQPVGSPLSLECTVEGTSNPNLYWYRQAAGRGLQLLFYSVGIGQISSEVPQNLSASRPQDRQFILSSKKLLLSDSGFYLCAWRGTRGVYEQYFGPGTRLTVT.

The chain has TRBV28 and TRBJ1-3; D is unresolved. V was shortened by 5 bases and J by 0 bases, with 14 bases between the two germline ends. Looked up from germline, CDR1 is MDHEN and CDR2 is SYDVKM. The CDR3 loop spans 16 amino acids. The CDR3 loop is CASSPTQRGSGNTIYF. The CDR3 nucleotides are TGTGCCAGCAGTCCAACCCAGAGAGGCTCTGGAAACACCATATATTTT.

The genes are TRBV5-1 and TRBJ2-1; 9 nucleotides align to TRBD2. CDR3 length: 11 residues. CDR1 SGHRS and CDR2 YFSETQ come from the germline V gene. The V segment lost 8 bases and the J segment 10 bases; nucleotides outside the gene matches: 4. The chain's CDR3 is CASRTSVEQFF. The CDR3 DNA sequence: TGCGCCAGTAGGACTAGCGTGGAGCAGTTCTTC.

The chain joins TRBV19 to TRBJ1-5, with D possibly TRBD1 on 5 matching bases. The V gene's germline CDR1 is LNHDA and CDR2 SQIVND (reference sequence). Trimming took 2 bases from V and 4 from J, leaving 9 bases between them. The CDR3 is 14 residues long. This chain's CDR3 is CASSINRQNQPQHF. The CDR3, as DNA: TGTGCCAGTAGTATAAACAGGCAGAATCAGCCCCAGCATTTT.

This rearrangement joins TRBV6-2 or TRBV6-3 to TRBJ1-2; perhaps TRBD1 as D (5 bases). The CDR3 is 13 residues long. From germline, CDR1 is MNHEY and CDR2 SVGEGT. The V and J ends lost 1 base and 7 bases respectively, with 10 bases between them. Here the CDR3 DNA reads TGTGCCAGCAGTTACTGGCAGGGCGCTGGCTACACCTTC. This translates into CASSYWQGAGYTF.

The chain links TRBV19 to TRBJ1-2, with D unresolved. CDR1 is LNHDA and CDR2 is SQIVND in the germline V gene (reference sequence). V lost 5 bases and J lost 4, with 8 bases in between. The CDR3 has 12 residues. The CDR3 DNA reads TGTGCCAGTAGTTTGGCAGGCTATGGCTACACCTTC. It specifies CASSLAGYGYTF.

V is TRBV11-3 and J is TRBJ2-1; the D gene is possibly TRBD1 (6 bases). The CDR3 totals 12 residues. Germline V gives CDR1 SGHNT, CDR2 YENEEA. V lost 5 bases and J lost 10, with 12 bases in between. CDR3 sequence: CASSRGGTEQFF. CDR3 nucleotides: TGTGCCAGCAGCCGGGGTGGGACAGAGCAGTTCTTC.

The chain combines TRBV7-6 with TRBJ2-7; 12 bases are a match to TRBD2. The CDR3 runs 17 residues. The V gene's germline CDR1 is SGHVS and CDR2 FNYEAQ. V was clipped by 1 base and J by 3 bases; unmatched bases: 7. CDR3 in amino acids: CASSLGDLAGGSYEQYF. The CDR3 bases are TGTGCCAGCAGCTTAGGGGATCTAGCGGGAGGGAGCTACGAGCAGTACTTC.

This clone was counted a single time. The chain links TRBV12-3 or TRBV12-4 to TRBJ1-5; 9 nucleotides agree with TRBD1. CDR3 length: 13 residues. Trimming at V came to 3 bases and at J to 7 bases, leaving 1 base not matched to a gene. CDR3 DNA: TGTGCCAGCAGTTTTACAGGGGGCCAGCCCCAGCATTTT. This sequence encodes CASSFTGGQPQHF.